The TCR beta chain under discussion was sequenced for a study of blood T cell repertoires in COVID-19. Whole-study context: T cells, B-cell-depleted T cells, or PBMCs provided the cDNA or gDNA that served as material.

The data were produced by immunoSEQ multiplex PCR, yet TCRdb's version contains in-frame clones alone and is incomplete. This table has approximately 260,000 clones, approximately 83% appearing once. The study recruited people aged 18 to 89 years across approximately 24 US areas. Two negative PCRs, clearance, or symptom resolution had been documented for recovered Cohort 3 donors. The sample was PBMCs or T cells enriched from blood (not recorded which). This TCR was recovered from a middle-aged man who had recovered from COVID-19.

The CDR3 protein is CATSVGGNEQFF. DNA for the CDR3: TGTGCCACCTCCGTGGGCGGGAATGAGCAGTTCTTC. V is TRBV2 and J is TRBJ2-1; a possible D gene is TRBD2 (5 bases). The V gene's germline CDR1 is SNHLY and CDR2 FYNNEI. CDR3 size: 12 residues. The V and J ends lost 10 bases and 7 bases respectively, with 14 bases between them.